This entry features one T cell receptor beta chain sequence. As handled by the study authors: Quantification of nucleated cells was approximated via reference gene primer amplification. The method was immunoSEQ multiplex PCR; TCRdb's version includes in-frame clones alone and lacks a portion of them. D and trimming were read from the DNA, whereas the V and J calls and clone size are those reported in that table. The table lists some 240,000 clones, 65% to 85% of them singletons. The study assigned cohorts using participant-reported clinical history. Either two negative PCRs, clearance, or symptom resolution qualified Cohort 3 donors as recovered. This specimen belongs to a study of blood T cell repertoires in COVID-19. Study details: From T cells, B-cell-depleted T cells, or PBMCs came the material, which was cDNA or gDNA.

CDR3 length equals 15 residues. V lost 0 bases and J lost 11, with 19 bases in between. Germline assignment: CDR1 MNHNS and CDR2 SASEGT. This sequence originates from a man between 45 and 60 years old who had recovered from COVID-19. The sequenced material came from PBMCs or T cells enriched from blood (not recorded which). The rearrangement joins TRBV6-1 to TRBJ1-1; D ambiguous. The CDR3 loop reads CASSEALGGSLRAFF. CDR3 sequence (DNA): TGTGCCAGCAGTGAAGCTCTGGGAGGGTCCCTGAGGGCTTTCTTT.